This T cell receptor (beta chain) was obtained from a study of T cells in Graves' hyperthyroidism and ophthalmopathy. For the study at large: Blood from the periphery was taken at initial diagnosis, before any treatment.

General study points: Ophthalmopathy was told apart from stable hyperthyroidism by a 13 V-J model.

Hyperthyroidism had been newly diagnosed in patients aged 18 to 65, and its duration was under 2 months. Authors of the study amplified TCR beta CDR3 regions from RNA transcripts. An initial round of RT-PCR targeting the TCR CDR3 relied on the HTBI primer set. TCRdb re-analysed the multiplex PCR reads in MiXCR, keeping a single row per CDR3 protein. Among some 760,000 distinct CDR3 sequences listed, 14% were seen once. There are a few counts of this clonotype. Antigen unknown. There are 11 residues in the CDR3. V lost 1 base, J lost 4 bases, and 4 bases lay in between. In germline, CDR1 is DFQATT, CDR2 SNEGSKA (reference sequence).

Source material: blood. The receptor comes from a woman aged 18-29 years with Graves' hyperthyroidism. V and J are TRBV20-1 and TRBJ1-2; unclear D gene. CDR3 DNA sequence: TGCAGTGCTAGAGTTTCCTATGGCTACACCTTC. Amino acids: CSARVSYGYTF.